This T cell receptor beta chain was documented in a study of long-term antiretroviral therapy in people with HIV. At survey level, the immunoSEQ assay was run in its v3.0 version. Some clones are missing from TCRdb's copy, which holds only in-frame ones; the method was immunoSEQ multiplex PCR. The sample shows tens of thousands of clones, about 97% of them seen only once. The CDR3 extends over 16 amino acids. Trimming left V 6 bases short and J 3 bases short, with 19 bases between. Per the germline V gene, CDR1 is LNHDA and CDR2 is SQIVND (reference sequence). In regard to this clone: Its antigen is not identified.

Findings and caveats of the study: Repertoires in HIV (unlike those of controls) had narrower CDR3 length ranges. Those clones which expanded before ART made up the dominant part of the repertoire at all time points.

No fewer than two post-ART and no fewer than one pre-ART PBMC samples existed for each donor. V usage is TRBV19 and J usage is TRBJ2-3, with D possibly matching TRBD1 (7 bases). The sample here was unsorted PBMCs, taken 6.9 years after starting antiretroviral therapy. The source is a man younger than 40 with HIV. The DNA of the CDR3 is TGTGCCAGTAGCCCGACTCTGACAGGGAGGACAGATACGCAGTATTTT. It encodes CASSPTLTGRTDTQYF.